This TCR beta chain comes out of a study of blood T cell repertoires in COVID-19. Study summary: Acute and convalescent COVID-19 samples came from the United States, Italy and Spain. PBMCs, B-cell-depleted T cells, or T cells provided the cDNA or gDNA that made up the material.

Under the authors' procedure: Using reference gene primer amplification, nucleated cell counts were estimated. Assay used: immunoSEQ multiplex PCR; TCRdb lists only in-frame clones, some missing. D and trimming were read from the DNA, whereas the V and J calls and clone size are those reported in that table. This table holds around 170,000 clones, under 80% found once. CDR1 MNHEY and CDR2 SVGEGT come from the germline V gene. The J segment lost 2 bases and the V segment lost 0 bases, leaving 8 bases of the junction unmatched. The CDR3 is 17 amino acids. The sequence came from a woman of 80 years or more with acute or convalescent COVID-19. The specimen was peripheral blood. This chain uses TRBV6-2 or TRBV6-3 with TRBJ2-5, with TRBD2 matching 8 bases. The CDR3 loop reads CASSYSIREGLQETQYF. DNA of the CDR3: TGTGCCAGCAGTTACTCGATACGGGAGGGCCTTCAAGAGACCCAGTACTTC.